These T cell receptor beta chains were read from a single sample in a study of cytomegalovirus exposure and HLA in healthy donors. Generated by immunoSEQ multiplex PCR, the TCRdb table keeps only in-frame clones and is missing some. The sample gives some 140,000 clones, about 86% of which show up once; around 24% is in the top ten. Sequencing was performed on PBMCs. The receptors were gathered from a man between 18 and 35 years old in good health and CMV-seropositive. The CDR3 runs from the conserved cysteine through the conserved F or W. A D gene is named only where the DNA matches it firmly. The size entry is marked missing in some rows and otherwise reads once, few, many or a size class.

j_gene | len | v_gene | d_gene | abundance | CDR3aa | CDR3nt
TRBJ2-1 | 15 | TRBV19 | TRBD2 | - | CASSIWLAGNNEQFF | TGTGCCAGTAGTATTTGGCTAGCGGGTAACAATGAGCAGTTCTTC
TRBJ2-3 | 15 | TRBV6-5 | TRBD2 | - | CASTAGLADTDTQYF | TGTGCCAGCACCGCGGGACTAGCGGACACAGATACGCAGTATTTT
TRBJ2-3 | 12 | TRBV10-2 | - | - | CASRRGADTQYF | TGCGCCAGCAGGCGGGGAGCAGATACGCAGTATTTT
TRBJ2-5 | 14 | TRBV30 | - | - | CAWSGAAGQETQYF | TGTGCCTGGAGTGGTGCGGCGGGCCAAGAGACCCAGTACTTC
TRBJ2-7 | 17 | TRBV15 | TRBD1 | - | CATSRETPGQGSYEQYF | TGTGCCACCAGCAGGGAAACACCGGGACAGGGATCCTACGAGCAGTACTTC
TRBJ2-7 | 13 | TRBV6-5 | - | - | CASSRTEAYEQYF | TGTGCCAGCAGTCGGACAGAGGCCTACGAGCAGTACTTC
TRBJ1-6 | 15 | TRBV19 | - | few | CASSTGQLYNSPLHF | TGTGCCAGTAGTACAGGACAGCTCTATAATTCACCCCTCCACTTT
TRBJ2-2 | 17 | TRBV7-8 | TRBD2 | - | CASSLRSGGARSGELFF | TGTGCCAGCAGCTTAAGGTCGGGAGGGGCGAGGTCCGGGGAGCTGTTTTTT
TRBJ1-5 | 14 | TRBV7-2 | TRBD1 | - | CASSRQGLGQPQHF | TGTGCCAGCAGTCGACAGGGACTAGGACAGCCCCAGCATTTT
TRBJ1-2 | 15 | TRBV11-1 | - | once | CASSLRKGANYGYTF | TGTGCCAGCAGCTTACGGAAGGGGGCTAACTATGGCTACACCTTC
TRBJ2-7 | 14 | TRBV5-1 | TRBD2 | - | CASSLIAGADEQYF | TGCGCCAGCAGCTTGATAGCGGGGGCCGACGAGCAGTACTTC
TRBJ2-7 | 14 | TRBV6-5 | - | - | CASRNTGTHYEQYF | TGTGCCAGCAGGAATACCGGGACACATTACGAGCAGTACTTC
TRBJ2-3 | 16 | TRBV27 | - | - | CASSSGTPAPSDTQYF | TGTGCCAGCAGTTCGGGGACACCAGCACCTTCAGATACGCAGTATTTT
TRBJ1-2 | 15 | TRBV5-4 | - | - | CASSLAGNFGYGYTF | TGTGCCAGCAGCTTGGCAGGGAATTTCGGCTATGGCTACACCTTC